The sample holds many counts of the clone carrying this T cell receptor beta chain. What it binds is not known. Trimming took off 6 bases at V and 3 bases at J, with 9 bases between the two ends. The V gene's germline CDR1 is MNHNS and CDR2 SASEGT. CDR3 length: 12 amino acids. Authors' data handling: The distant-metastasis classifier for papillary thyroid cancer was built from CDR3 differences across clinicopathological groups. TCRdb re-called clones from the PCR reads using MiXCR. The V and J calls were not made by the authors but by TCRdb's processing. The sample consists of approximately 58,000 clones, 20% of them appearing once. These data originate in a study of metastatic and nonmetastatic thyroid tumors. Looking at the study overall: Repertoires were compared across blood and tumor or nodule tissue from malignant and benign thyroid patients. Broader study findings: It was reported that TCR beta diversity was significantly higher in malignant thyroid tumors than benign nodules, in blood and tumor.

Thyroid surgery took place with no prior treatment in any patient. The sequence was obtained from a female donor with papillary thyroid cancer or a benign thyroid nodule (not recorded which). Some clones in this sample may be carry-over from other donors' samples. Sample: blood. The rearrangement joins TRBV6-1 to TRBJ2-7; the D is unclear. DNA for the CDR3: TGTGCCAGCAGCCCCCAGAGCTACGAGCAGTACTTC. It yields the protein CASSPQSYEQYF.